This T cell receptor beta chain was recorded in a study of CD8 T cells in ankylosing spondylitis. Points from the study as a whole: Characteristic of ankylosing spondylitis blood, it appeared, was a TCR beta motif comprising fewer than 10 highly homologous variants. From matched ankylosing spondylitis synovial fluid, disease-linked clones were reportedly recovered at significantly enriched levels. Past research had described some motif variants in reactive arthritis synovial fluid and blood.

Points on this clonotype: Its specificity is not known.

TCRdb independently ran MiXCR on the 5' RACE reads; one entry per CDR3 protein. The data hold approximately 260,000 distinct CDR3 sequences, with 18% observed a single time. The source is a male donor with ankylosing spondylitis or in good health (not recorded which). Sample: blood, either unsorted or a sorted T cell fraction (not recorded which).

The CDR3 spells CASRIWDNQETQYF. CDR3 nucleotides: TGTGCCAGCAGGATATGGGACAATCAAGAGACCCAGTACTTC. This chain connects TRBV6-1 to TRBJ2-5; D is perhaps TRBD1 (6 bases). Per germline, CDR1 MNHNS and CDR2 SASEGT. The CDR3 loop spans 14 amino acids. The V gene lost 6 bases and the J gene lost 2 bases, with 13 bases spanning the gap.